This T cell receptor beta chain was identified in a study of blood T cell repertoires in COVID-19 (dated by TCRdb to 2018 to 2020). Regarding the complete study: The collaborator samples originated in the United States, Italy and Spain and spanned the acute and convalescent phases of COVID-19. The material from the prospective study consisted of cDNA or gDNA derived from T cells, B-cell-depleted T cells, or PBMCs. Subjects who had been exposed to COVID-19, were actively infected with it, or had recovered from it provided the deeply sampled blood TCRbeta repertoires that made up the dataset. The repertoires were made available in a free public database intended to serve as a resource for research on the immune response to SARS-CoV-2. The samples were drawn from two sources: the first 160 participants of the ongoing ImmuneRACE study, and 1,200 or so subjects contributed by 6 global collaborators. A de-identified subject ID, COVID-19 status, age in years and sex were almost always included in the sample metadata. Where HLA class I and class II types were available, the types were taken from metadata supplied by the sample provider, not from assay-based typing. What the research found in general, with its limitations: The quantity of clinical and demographic metadata differed by source and by participant and was supplied without curation.

The immunoSEQ Assay, a bias-controlled multiplex PCR, was used to amplify TCRbeta CDR3 regions from genomic DNA. The original methods were these. The number of nucleated cells in each sample was estimated by amplification of reference gene primers within the assay. Sequence reads were collapsed and filtered to measure the absolute abundance of every unique TCRbeta CDR3 rearrangement. Productive Simpson clonality was computed per sample as the square root of Simpson's diversity index over productive rearrangements. The source is immuneACCESS, and TCRdb retained only in-frame sequences with V and J called. Part of the clones is not carried over; for the studies checked, unresolved V genes explain less than half of this, and the remainder is unexplained. D and trimming were read from the DNA, whereas the V and J calls and clone size are those reported in that table. This sample has fewer than 600,000 clones in its table, and about 88% of those were observed once. Of the sample, roughly 0.84% falls within the top ten clones.

In Seattle, one collaborating source enrolled patients while the infection was active and tracked those patients longitudinally over the course of disease. Whole blood was collected in K2EDTA tubes by collaborating institutions according to the institutions' own protocols. Collaborator samples were shipped for TCRbeta analysis as frozen whole blood, isolated PBMCs, or DNA extracted from either sample type. Remarks on this clone: The antigen it recognizes is unknown. No much larger clonotype is one base removed from it; base qualities were not supplied.

From V the trimming removes 1 base and from J it removes 2 bases, while the gene matches leave 3 bases of the junction unaccounted for. The CDR3 holds 15 amino acids from the cysteine to the phenylalanine. The kept DNA is CDR3 alone, 45 bases in frame from the first base. CDR1 is given as SGHDT and CDR2 as YYEEEE, both from the germline V gene. This clonotype was obtained from a man between 18 and 29 years old with COVID-19, enrolled during active disease. The sample was peripheral blood. The rearranged chain carries TRBV5-6 and TRBJ2-4, with 7 bases aligning to TRBD1. The nucleotide sequence reads TGTGCCAGCAGCTTGCTGACAGGGACCAAAAACATTCAGTACTTC. The translation is CASSLLTGTKNIQYF.